This TCR beta chain was retrieved from a study of blood T cell repertoires in COVID-19. As for the study in general: Researchers got acute and convalescent COVID-19 samples from the United States, Italy and Spain. T cells, B-cell-depleted T cells, or PBMCs supplied cDNA or gDNA.

Per the original data handling: Estimated nucleated cell counts came from reference gene primer amplification. Profiling relied on immunoSEQ multiplex PCR, and the TCRdb table lists in-frame clones only, not all of them. V, J and clone size were drawn from that table, and D and trimming were deduced from the DNA. This table holds roughly 140,000 clones, over 70% found once. The CDR3 is 15 residues long. The V end was cut by 0 bases, the J end by 7 bases, with 10 bases between. CDR1 and CDR2 (germline): SGHDN, FVKESK. This receptor was obtained from a man aged 70-80 years who had recovered from COVID-19. The V and J genes are TRBV14 and TRBJ1-6; no firm D call. What was sequenced was peripheral blood. CDR3 loop: CASSQEMLRNSPLHF. CDR3 nucleotides: TGTGCCAGCAGCCAAGAAATGTTGAGGAATTCACCCCTCCACTTT.